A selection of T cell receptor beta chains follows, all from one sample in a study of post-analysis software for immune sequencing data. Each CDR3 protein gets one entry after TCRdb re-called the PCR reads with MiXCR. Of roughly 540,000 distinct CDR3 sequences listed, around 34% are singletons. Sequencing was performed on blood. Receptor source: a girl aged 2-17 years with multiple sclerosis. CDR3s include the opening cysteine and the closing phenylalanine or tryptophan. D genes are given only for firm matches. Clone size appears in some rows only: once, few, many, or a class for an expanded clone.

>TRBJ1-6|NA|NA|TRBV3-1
TGTGCCAGCAGCCACCGGGCAGTAGACCCCTTTAATTCACCCCTCCACTTT
CASSHRAVDPFNSPLHF
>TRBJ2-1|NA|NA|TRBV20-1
TGCAGTGCTAGAGGCGGGTCAGACAATGAGCAGTTCTTC
CSARGGSDNEQFF
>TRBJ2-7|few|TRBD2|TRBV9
TGTGCCAGCAGCGCCGAATCTAGCGGGGAGGGAGACGAGCAGTACTTC
CASSAESSGEGDEQYF
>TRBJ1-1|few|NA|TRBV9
TGTGCCAGCAGCGTCGACGGTCCGAGGGCTGAAGCTTTCTTT
CASSVDGPRAEAFF
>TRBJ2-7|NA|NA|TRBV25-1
TGTGCCAGCAGGTCCGGACAGCATGATTCTTACGAGCAGTACTTC
CASRSGQHDSYEQYF
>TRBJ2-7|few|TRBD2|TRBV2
TGTGCCAGCAGTGAAGACACTAGCGGGTGGGGCGAGCAGTACTTC
CASSEDTSGWGEQYF
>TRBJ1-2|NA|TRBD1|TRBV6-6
TGTGCCAGCCTCCAAGGCCCACCGGGACAGTTTAGCTATGGCTACACCTTC
CASLQGPPGQFSYGYTF
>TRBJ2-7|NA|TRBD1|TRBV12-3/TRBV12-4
TGTGCCAGCAGTTTGAGGGGGGCAGGGGGCCGACCTGAGCAGTACTTC
CASSLRGAGGRPEQYF
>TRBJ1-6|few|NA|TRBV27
TGTGCCAGCAACCAAGGGGTGGTGAATTCACCCCTCCACTTT
CASNQGVVNSPLHF
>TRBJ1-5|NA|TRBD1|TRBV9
TGTGCCAGCAGCGCCGGGACAGGGGCAAATCAGACCCAGCATTTT
CASSAGTGANQTQHF
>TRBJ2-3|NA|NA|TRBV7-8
TGTGCCAGCAGCTTAGAACAGGCCCCAGATACGCAGTATTTT
CASSLEQAPDTQYF
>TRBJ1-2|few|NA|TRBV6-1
TGTGCCAGCAACGCAGGGCCCTATGGCTACACCTTC
CASNAGPYGYTF
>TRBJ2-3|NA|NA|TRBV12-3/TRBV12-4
TGTGCCAGCAGCCCCCAGGTGGGCACAGATACGCAGTATTTT
CASSPQVGTDTQYF
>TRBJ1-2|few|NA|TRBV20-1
TGCAGTGCTAGAGAATCCTCAGGACTCGAGGGCTACACCTTC
CSARESSGLEGYTF
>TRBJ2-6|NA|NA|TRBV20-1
TGCAGTGCTAGAGATCTGCACGGCTCTGGGGCCAACGTCCTGACTTTC
CSARDLHGSGANVLTF
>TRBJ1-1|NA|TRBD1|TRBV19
TGTGCCGGTAGTGTTACAGGGGCTGACACTGAAGCTTTCTTT
CAGSVTGADTEAFF
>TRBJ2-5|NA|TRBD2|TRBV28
TGTGCCAGCAGTCGCGGGACTAGCGGGGGGGAGACCCAGTACTTC
CASSRGTSGGETQYF
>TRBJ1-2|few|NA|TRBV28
TGTGCCAGCAGTTTATTCGAAGGGGGCTACACCTTC
CASSLFEGGYTF
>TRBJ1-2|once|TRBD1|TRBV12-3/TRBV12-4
TGTGCCAGCATGAGGGGGACAGGAGGCTATGGCTACACCTTC
CASMRGTGGYGYTF
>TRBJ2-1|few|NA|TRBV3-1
TGTGCCAGCAGCCCTATATCGAACCTGGTGGTCGTAAATGAGCAGTTCTTC
CASSPISNLVVVNEQFF
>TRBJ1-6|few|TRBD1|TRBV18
TGTGCCAGCTCACCCGGACAGGGTGCCCTGGGTTCACCCCTCCACTTT
CASSPGQGALGSPLHF
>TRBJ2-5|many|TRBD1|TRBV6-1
TGTGCCAGCAATGACAGGGGAGAGACCCAGTACTTC
CASNDRGETQYF
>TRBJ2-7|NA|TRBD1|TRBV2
TGTGCCAGCAGGGACAGGAGCTCCTACGAGCAGTACTTC
CASRDRSSYEQYF
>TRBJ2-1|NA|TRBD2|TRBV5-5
TGTGCCAGCAGCTTGATAGCGGGGGACAATGAGCAGTTCTTC
CASSLIAGDNEQFF
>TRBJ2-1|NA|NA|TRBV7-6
TGTGCCAGCAGCCCATCTAGGGACAATGAGCAGTTCTTC
CASSPSRDNEQFF
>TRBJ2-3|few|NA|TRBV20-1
TGCAGTGCGACAGTAGATACGCAGTATTTT
CSATVDTQYF
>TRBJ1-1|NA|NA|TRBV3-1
TGTGCCAGCAGCCCGTTTGGGGGGGCGAGGAACACTGAAGCTTTCTTT
CASSPFGGARNTEAFF
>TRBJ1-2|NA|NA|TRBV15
TGTGCCACCAGCAGAGATCTGGGGGATCTGATCTATGGCTACACCTTC
CATSRDLGDLIYGYTF
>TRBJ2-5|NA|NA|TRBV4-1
TGCGCCAGCAGCCAGGGGTACCAAGAGACCCAGTACTTC
CASSQGYQETQYF
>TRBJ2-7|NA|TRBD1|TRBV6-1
TGTGCCAGCAGTCCCTTGACAGGGGGCGCGTACGAGCAGTACTTC
CASSPLTGGAYEQYF
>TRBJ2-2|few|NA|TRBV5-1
TGCGCCAGCAGCTTGGCACATGCCGGGGAGCTGTTTTTT
CASSLAHAGELFF
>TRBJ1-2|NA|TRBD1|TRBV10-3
TGTGCCACCCATCTGGGACAGTCCCCACGGGGTGGCTACACCTTC
CATHLGQSPRGGYTF
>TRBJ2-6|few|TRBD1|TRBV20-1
TGCAGTGCAGATATTGGGACAGTCGCTGGGGCCAACGTCCTGACTTTC
CSADIGTVAGANVLTF
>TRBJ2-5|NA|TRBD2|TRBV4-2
TGTGCCAGCAGCCATCCCACTAGCGGGGAGAAGACCCAGTACTTC
CASSHPTSGEKTQYF
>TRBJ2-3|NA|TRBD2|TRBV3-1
TGTGCCAGCAGCCAAGATCGTGGTTCAGGGACTAGCGGGGGTCTAGGCACAGATACGCAGTATTTT
CASSQDRGSGTSGGLGTDTQYF
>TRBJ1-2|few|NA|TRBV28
TGTGCCAGCAGATTCGGACCGGCCGTATCTGGCTACACCTTC
CASRFGPAVSGYTF
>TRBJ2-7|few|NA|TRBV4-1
TGCGCCAGCAGCCAAGTTAGGCAGGTAGACGAGCAGTACTTC
CASSQVRQVDEQYF
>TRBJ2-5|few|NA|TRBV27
TGTGCCAGCAGTTTAACTGGCAAGCCCCAAGGGGAGACCCAGTACTTC
CASSLTGKPQGETQYF
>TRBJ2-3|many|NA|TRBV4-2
TGTGCCAGCAGCCAAGGGGGGGGCTTTATAACAGATACGCAGTATTTT
CASSQGGGFITDTQYF
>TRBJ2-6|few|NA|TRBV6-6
TGTGCCAGCAGTTACCCGGACACGAGCTCTGGGGCCAACGTCCTGACTTTC
CASSYPDTSSGANVLTF
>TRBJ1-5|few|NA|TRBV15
TGTGCCACCAGCAGAGATCGTACGGCGGTCAATCAGCCCCAGCATTTT
CATSRDRTAVNQPQHF